This T cell receptor beta chain was obtained from a study of cytomegalovirus exposure and HLA in healthy donors. The PCR used 60 Vbeta and 13 Jbeta primers. Assay: immunoSEQ multiplex PCR; the TCRdb copy retains only in-frame clones and omits some. The sample includes over 150,000 clones, about 90% of them seen just once. The sample holds one count of this clone. The antigen is not known. Study-wide results and caveats: Owing to their indistinguishability, certain V segments, notably TRBV6-2 and TRBV6-3, were excluded. Common viral pathogens (according to a later analysis) appeared linked to several of the most significant clusters.

The CDR3 is 20 residues long. CDR1 is SNHLY and CDR2 is FYNNEI in the germline V gene. The junction had 23 bases not matched to a gene; V was cut back by 4 bases and J by 5 bases. The sequence was collected from a girl less than two years old in good health and CMV-seronegative. The chain recombines TRBV2 with TRBJ2-1, with 7 bases lining up with TRBD2. The sequencing input was PBMCs. CDR3 DNA sequence: TGTGCCAGCAGTGGACGCCCCCCGGGGTCGGAGACTAGCAGCGACAATGAGCAGTTCTTC. Residues: CASSGRPPGSETSSDNEQFF.